This T cell receptor beta chain was sequenced during a study of blood T cell repertoires in COVID-19. Overall study context: Sites across the United States, Italy and Spain contributed samples from acute and convalescent COVID-19. PBMCs, B-cell-depleted T cells, or T cells provided the cDNA or gDNA that made up the material.

The CDR3 runs 15 residues. Trimming cost V 5 bases and J 3 bases, with 13 bases left between them. Germline V CDR1 and CDR2: MNHEY, SVGAGI. Per the original data handling: Amplifying reference gene primers gave estimates of nucleated cell counts. TCRdb's copy holds only in-frame clones and misses some; the assay was immunoSEQ multiplex PCR. D and trimming come from the DNA, and the V and J calls and clone size come from that table. The sample has about 150,000 clones, 84% seen once. Sequencing was carried out using peripheral blood. This chain connects TRBV6-5 to TRBJ1-4; the D gene is possibly TRBD1 (6 bases). The TCR sequence derives from a human donor in a cohort sampled during active COVID-19. CDR3 region: CASSPSTGSNEKLFF. In nucleotides, the CDR3 is TGTGCCAGCAGTCCATCGACAGGATCTAATGAAAAACTGTTTTTT.